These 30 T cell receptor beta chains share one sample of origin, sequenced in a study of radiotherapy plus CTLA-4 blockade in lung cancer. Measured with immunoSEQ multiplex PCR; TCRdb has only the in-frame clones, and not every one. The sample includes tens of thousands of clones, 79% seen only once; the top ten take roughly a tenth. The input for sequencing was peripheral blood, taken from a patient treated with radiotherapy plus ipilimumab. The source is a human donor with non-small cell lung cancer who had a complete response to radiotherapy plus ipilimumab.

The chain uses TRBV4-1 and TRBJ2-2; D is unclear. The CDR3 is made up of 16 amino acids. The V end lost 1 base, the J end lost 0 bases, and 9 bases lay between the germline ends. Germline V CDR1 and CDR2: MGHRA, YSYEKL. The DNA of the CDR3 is TGCGCCAGCAGCCAAGCGGCCACTTCGAACACCGGGGAGCTGTTTTTT. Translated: CASSQAATSNTGELFF.

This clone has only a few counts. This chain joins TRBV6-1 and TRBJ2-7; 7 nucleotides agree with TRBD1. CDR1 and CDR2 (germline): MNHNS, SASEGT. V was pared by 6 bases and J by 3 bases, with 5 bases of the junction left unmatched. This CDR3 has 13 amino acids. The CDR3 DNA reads TGTGCCAGCAGGGGGGACAGTGTCTACGAGCAGTACTTC. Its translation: CASRGDSVYEQYF.

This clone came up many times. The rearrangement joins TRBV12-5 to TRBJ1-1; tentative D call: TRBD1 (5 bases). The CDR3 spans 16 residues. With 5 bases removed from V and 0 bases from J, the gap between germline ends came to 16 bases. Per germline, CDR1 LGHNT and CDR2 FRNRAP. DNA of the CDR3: TGTGCTAGTGGTCCAAGCCCCAGGGAGGTGAACACTGAAGCTTTCTTT. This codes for CASGPSPREVNTEAFF.

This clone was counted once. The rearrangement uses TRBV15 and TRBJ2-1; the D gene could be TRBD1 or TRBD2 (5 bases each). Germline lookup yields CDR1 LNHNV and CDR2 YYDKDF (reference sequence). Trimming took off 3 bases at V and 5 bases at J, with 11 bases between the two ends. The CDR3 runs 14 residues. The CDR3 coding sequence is TGTGCCACCAGCAGGGGGACCGGGGACAATGAGCAGTTCTTC. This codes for CATSRGTGDNEQFF.

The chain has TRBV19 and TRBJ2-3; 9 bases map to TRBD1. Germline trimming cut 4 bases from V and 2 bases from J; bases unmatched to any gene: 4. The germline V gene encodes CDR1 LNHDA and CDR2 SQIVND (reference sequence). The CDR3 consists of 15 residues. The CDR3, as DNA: TGTGCCAGTAGTAGACAGGGGGGGTTCACAGATACGCAGTATTTT. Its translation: CASSRQGGFTDTQYF.

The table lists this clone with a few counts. CDR3 loop: CASSSQGLGNQPQHF. CDR3 sequence (DNA): TGTGCCAGCAGCTCGCAGGGGTTGGGCAATCAGCCCCAGCATTTT. The V call is TRBV7-9, the J call TRBJ1-5; tentative D call: TRBD1 (6 bases). The CDR3 has 15 residues. Germline V gives CDR1 SEHNR, CDR2 FQNEAQ (reference sequence). V was clipped by 4 bases and J by 2 bases, with 12 bases between them.

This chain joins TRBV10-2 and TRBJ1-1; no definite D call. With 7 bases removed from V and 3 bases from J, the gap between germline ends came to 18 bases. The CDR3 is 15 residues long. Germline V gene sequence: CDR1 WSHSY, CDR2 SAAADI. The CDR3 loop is CASTRPGVPDTEAFF. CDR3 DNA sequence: TGCGCCAGCACCCGACCCGGGGTTCCTGACACTGAAGCTTTCTTT.

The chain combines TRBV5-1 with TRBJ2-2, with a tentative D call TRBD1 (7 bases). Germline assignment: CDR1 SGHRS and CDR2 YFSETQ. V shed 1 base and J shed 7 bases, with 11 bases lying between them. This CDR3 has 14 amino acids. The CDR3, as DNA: TGCGCCAGCAGCTTGCAGGGGGAGGTCGGGGAGCTGTTTTTT. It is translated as CASSLQGEVGELFF.

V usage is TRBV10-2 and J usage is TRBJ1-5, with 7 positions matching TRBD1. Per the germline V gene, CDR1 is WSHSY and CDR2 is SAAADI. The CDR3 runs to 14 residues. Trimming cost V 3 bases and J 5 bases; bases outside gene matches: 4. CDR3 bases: TGCGCCAGCAGTGATGGGGACAGAGATCAGCCCCAGCATTTT. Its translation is CASSDGDRDQPQHF.

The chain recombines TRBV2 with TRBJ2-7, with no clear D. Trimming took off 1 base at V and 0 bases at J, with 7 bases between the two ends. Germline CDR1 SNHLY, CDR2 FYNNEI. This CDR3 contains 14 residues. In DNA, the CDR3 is TGTGCCAGCAGTGAAGTACAGAGCTCCTACGAGCAGTACTTC. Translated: CASSEVQSSYEQYF. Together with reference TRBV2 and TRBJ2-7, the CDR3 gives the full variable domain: EPEVTQTPSHQVTQMGQEVILRCVPISNHLYFYWYRQILGQKVEFLVSFYNNEISEKSEIFDDQFSVERPDGSNFTLKIRSTKLEDSAMYFCASSEVQSSYEQYFGPGTRLTVT.

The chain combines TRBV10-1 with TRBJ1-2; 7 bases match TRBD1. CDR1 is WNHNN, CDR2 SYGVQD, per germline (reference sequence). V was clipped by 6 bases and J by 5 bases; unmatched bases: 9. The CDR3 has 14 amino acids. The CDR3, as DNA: TGCGCCAGCAGGCACGATCGGGACAGTTATGGCTACACCTTC. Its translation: CASRHDRDSYGYTF.

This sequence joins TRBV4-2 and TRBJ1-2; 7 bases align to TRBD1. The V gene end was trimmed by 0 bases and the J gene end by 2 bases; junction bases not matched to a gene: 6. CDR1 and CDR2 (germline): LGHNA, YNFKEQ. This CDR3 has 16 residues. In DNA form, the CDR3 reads TGTGCCAGCAGCCAAGAAAAGGGGGCGCAAAACTATGGCTACACCTTC. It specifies CASSQEKGAQNYGYTF.

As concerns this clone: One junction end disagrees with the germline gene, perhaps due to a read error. CDR3 residues: CASSMGIQPRHF. CDR3 bases: TGTGCCAGTAGTATGGGTATCCAGCCCCGGCATTTT. V gene TRBV19 combines with J gene TRBJ1-5; D unresolved. The CDR3 contains 12 residues. CDR1 and CDR2 (germline): LNHDA, SQIVND (reference sequence).

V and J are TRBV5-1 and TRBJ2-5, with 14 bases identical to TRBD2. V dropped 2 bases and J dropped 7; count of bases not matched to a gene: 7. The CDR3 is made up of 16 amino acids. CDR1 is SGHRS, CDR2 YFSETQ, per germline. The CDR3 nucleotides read TGCGCCAGCAGCTTTTCGGGACTAGCGGGAGAAGGGACCCAGTACTTC. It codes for CASSFSGLAGEGTQYF.

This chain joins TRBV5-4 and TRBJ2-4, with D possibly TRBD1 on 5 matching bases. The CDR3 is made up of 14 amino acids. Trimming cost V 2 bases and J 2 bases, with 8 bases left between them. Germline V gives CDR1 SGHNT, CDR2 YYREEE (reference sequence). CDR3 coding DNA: TGTGCCAGCAGCTTAGGGGTCTCCAAAAACATTCAGTACTTC. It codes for CASSLGVSKNIQYF.

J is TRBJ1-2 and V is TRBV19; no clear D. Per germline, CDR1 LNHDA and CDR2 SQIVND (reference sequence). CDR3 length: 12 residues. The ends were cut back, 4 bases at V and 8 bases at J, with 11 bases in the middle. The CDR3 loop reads CASSTHAGGYTF. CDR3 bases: TGTGCCAGTAGTACACACGCGGGGGGCTACACCTTC.

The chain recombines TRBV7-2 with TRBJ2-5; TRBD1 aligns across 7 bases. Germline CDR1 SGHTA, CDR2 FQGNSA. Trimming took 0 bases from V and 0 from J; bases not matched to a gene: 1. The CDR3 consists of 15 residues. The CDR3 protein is CASSLAGQNQETQYF. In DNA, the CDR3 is TGTGCCAGCAGCTTAGCGGGACAGAACCAAGAGACCCAGTACTTC.

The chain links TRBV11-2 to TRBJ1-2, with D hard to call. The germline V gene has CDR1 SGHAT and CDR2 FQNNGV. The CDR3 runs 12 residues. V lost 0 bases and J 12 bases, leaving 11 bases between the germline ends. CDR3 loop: CASSLDRLSNTF. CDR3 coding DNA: TGTGCCAGCAGCTTAGACAGGCTGTCGAACACCTTC.

The CDR3 sequence: CASRISGQETQYF. The CDR3 DNA is TGTGCCAGCAGAATTAGCGGACAAGAGACCCAGTACTTC. The V call is TRBV2, the J call TRBJ2-5; D may be TRBD2 (6 bases). The CDR3 is made up of 13 amino acids. Per the germline V gene, CDR1 is SNHLY and CDR2 is FYNNEI. Trimming took off 6 bases at V and 2 bases at J, with 10 bases between the two ends. The entire variable domain, with the rest obtained from reference TRBV2 and TRBJ2-5, is as follows: EPEVTQTPSHQVTQMGQEVILRCVPISNHLYFYWYRQILGQKVEFLVSFYNNEISEKSEIFDDQFSVERPDGSNFTLKIRSTKLEDSAMYFCASRISGQETQYFGPGTRLLVL.

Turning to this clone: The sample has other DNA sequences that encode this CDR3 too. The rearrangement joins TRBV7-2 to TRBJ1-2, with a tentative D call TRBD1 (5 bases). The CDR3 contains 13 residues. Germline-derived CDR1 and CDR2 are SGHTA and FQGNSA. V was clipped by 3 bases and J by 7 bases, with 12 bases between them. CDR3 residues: CASSLGQGGGYTF. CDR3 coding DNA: TGTGCCAGCAGCTTGGGTCAGGGAGGTGGCTACACCTTC.

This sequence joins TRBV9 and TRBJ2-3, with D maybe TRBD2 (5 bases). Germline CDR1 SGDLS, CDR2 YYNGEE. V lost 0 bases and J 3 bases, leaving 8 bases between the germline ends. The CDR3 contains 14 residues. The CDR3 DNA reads TGTGCCAGCAGCGTAGTCGAGGGAACAGATACGCAGTATTTT. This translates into CASSVVEGTDTQYF.

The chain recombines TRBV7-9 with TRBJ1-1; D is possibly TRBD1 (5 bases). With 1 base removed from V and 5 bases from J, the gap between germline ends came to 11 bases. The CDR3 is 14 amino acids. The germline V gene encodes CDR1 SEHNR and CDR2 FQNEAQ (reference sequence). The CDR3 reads CASSLGSGQTEAFF. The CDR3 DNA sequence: TGTGCCAGCAGCTTAGGGTCAGGGCAAACTGAAGCTTTCTTT.

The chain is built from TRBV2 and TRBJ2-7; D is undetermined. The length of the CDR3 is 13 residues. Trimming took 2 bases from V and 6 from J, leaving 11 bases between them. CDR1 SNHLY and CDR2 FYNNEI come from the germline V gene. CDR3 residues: CASSELADGEQYV. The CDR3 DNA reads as TGTGCCAGCAGTGAATTGGCAGACGGCGAGCAGTACGTC.

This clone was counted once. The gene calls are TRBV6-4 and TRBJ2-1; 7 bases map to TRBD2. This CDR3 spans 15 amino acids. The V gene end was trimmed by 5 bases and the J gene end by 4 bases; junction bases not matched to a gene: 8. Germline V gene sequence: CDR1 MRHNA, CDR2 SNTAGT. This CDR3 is CASSRGAGSYNEQFF. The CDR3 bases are TGTGCCAGCAGTAGAGGAGCGGGGAGTTACAATGAGCAGTTCTTC.

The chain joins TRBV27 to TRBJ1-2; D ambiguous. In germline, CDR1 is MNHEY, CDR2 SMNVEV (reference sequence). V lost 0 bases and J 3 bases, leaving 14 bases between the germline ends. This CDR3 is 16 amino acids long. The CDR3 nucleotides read TGTGCCAGCAGTTTATCCGGGATGGAGGGAGACTATGGCTACACCTTC. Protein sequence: CASSLSGMEGDYGYTF.

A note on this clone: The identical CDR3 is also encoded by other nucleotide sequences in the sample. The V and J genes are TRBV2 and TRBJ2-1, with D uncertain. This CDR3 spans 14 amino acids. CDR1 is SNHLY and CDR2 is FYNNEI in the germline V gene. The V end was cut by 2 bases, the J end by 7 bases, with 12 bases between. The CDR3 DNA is TGTGCCAGCAGTGAAACCAGGTCCCTTAATGAGCAGTTCTTC. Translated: CASSETRSLNEQFF. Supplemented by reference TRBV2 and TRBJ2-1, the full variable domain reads EPEVTQTPSHQVTQMGQEVILRCVPISNHLYFYWYRQILGQKVEFLVSFYNNEISEKSEIFDDQFSVERPDGSNFTLKIRSTKLEDSAMYFCASSETRSLNEQFFGPGTRLTVL.

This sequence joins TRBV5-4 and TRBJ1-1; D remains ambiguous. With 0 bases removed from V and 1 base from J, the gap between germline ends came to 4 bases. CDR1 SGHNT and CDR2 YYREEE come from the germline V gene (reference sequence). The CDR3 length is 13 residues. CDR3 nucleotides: TGTGCCAGCAGCTTGGAGACGAACACTGAAGCTTTCTTT. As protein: CASSLETNTEAFF.

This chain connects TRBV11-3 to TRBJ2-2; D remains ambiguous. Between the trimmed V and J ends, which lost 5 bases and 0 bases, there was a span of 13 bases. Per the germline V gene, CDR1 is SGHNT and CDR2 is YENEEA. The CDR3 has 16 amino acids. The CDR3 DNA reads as TGTGCCAGCAGCGCCATTTGGGCCGCGAACACCGGGGAGCTGTTTTTT. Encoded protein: CASSAIWAANTGELFF.

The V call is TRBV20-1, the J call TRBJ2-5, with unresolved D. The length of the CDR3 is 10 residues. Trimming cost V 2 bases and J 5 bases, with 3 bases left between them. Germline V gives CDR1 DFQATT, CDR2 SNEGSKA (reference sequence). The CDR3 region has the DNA TGCAGTGCTAGACGGGAGACCCAGTACTTC. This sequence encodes CSARRETQYF.

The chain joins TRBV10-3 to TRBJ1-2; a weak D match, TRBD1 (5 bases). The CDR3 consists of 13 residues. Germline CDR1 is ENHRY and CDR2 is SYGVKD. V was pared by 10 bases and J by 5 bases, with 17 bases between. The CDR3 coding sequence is TGTGCCAGCAGCCCCTTTGGGGGTTATGGCTACACCTTC. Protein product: CASSPFGGYGYTF.